This T cell receptor beta chain emerged from a study of T cell responses to AZD1222 COVID-19 vaccine. TCRdb's copy holds only in-frame clones and misses some; the assay was immunoSEQ multiplex PCR. In the table there are over 100,000 clones, approximately 91% of which are singletons. The J segment lost 4 bases and the V segment lost 6 bases, leaving 9 bases of the junction unmatched. The CDR3 is 14 residues long. CDR1 is MDHEN and CDR2 is SYDVKM in the germline V gene. The chain couples TRBV28 to TRBJ2-7; 7 positions agree with TRBD1. This receptor was taken from an adult who received the AZD1222 COVID-19 vaccine. The starting material was peripheral blood, obtained 28 days after the second AZD1222 dose. CDR3 bases: TGTGCCAGCAGACCCGGGACAGTGGCATACGAGCAGTACTTC. As protein: CASRPGTVAYEQYF.